This T cell receptor (beta chain) was sequenced during a study of Graves' ophthalmopathy and Graves' hyperthyroidism. Whole-study results and caveats: Sensitivity reached 85% to 90% and specificity roughly 82% for a 13-signature model separating ophthalmopathy from stable hyperthyroidism.

Other autoimmune disease, uncontrolled infection, pregnancy and lactation led to exclusion. Clinicians diagnosed using symptoms, serum thyroxine, TRAb, thyroid ultrasound and orbital computed tomography. This clonotype was seen repeatedly, ten times or more. Its specificity is not known. Germline CDR1 SGHVS, CDR2 FQNEAQ. The CDR3 contains 13 residues. V was pared by 1 base and J by 4 bases, with 4 bases between. RNA transcripts served as template for amplifying TCR beta CDR3 sequences. The first-round RT-PCR employed HTBI primers together with the Qiagen OneStep RT-PCR kit. A multiplex PCR was then performed as the second round. TCRdb reprocessed the multiplex PCR reads via MiXCR and lists one record per CDR3 protein. The sample lists fewer than 600,000 distinct CDR3 sequences, roughly 14% occurring once.

Sequencing was performed on blood. The chain employs TRBV7-8 and TRBJ2-2; no firm D call. The clonotype originates from a young woman with Graves' ophthalmopathy. The CDR3 coding sequence is TGTGCCAGCAGCTTAGATTTCACCGGGGAGCTGTTTTTT. This codes for CASSLDFTGELFF.